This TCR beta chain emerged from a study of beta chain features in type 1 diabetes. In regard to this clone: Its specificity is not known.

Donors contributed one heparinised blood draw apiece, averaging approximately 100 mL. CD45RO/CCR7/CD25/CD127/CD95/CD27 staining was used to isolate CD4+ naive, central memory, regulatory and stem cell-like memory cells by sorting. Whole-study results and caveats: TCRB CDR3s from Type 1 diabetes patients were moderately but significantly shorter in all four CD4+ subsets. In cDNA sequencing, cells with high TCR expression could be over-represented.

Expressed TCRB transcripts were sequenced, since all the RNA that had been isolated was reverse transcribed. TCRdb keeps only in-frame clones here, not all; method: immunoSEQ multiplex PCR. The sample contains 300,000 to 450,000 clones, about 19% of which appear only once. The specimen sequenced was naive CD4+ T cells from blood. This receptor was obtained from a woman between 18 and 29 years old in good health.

The chain's CDR3 is CASRAGGPTETQYF. The DNA for the CDR3 is TGTGCCAGCAGGGCGGGGGGGCCCACTGAGACCCAGTACTTC. The rearrangement joins TRBV2 to TRBJ2-5, with 9 positions matching TRBD2. Per germline, CDR1 SNHLY and CDR2 FYNNEI. The CDR3 runs to 14 residues. With V trimmed by 6 bases and J by 5 bases, 7 bases remained unmatched.